This T cell receptor beta chain was retrieved from a study of shared clonotypes between healthy human individuals. Generated by immunoSEQ multiplex PCR, the TCRdb table keeps only in-frame clones and is missing some. The sample shows some 1,400,000 clones, roughly 96% of them seen only once. This TCR derives from a young man in good health. Material: naive CD4+ T cells sorted from blood. The sample's subset: CD45RA+ positively selected.

The chain's CDR3 is CASSQEPLAGNIQYF. Here the CDR3 DNA reads TGTGCCAGCAGCCAAGAACCCTTAGCAGGAAACATTCAGTACTTC. V is TRBV14 and J is TRBJ2-4; D gene ambiguous. The germline CDR1 and CDR2 sequences are SGHDN and FVKESK. The CDR3 is made up of 15 amino acids. Trimming cost V 0 bases and J 6 bases, with 12 bases left between them.